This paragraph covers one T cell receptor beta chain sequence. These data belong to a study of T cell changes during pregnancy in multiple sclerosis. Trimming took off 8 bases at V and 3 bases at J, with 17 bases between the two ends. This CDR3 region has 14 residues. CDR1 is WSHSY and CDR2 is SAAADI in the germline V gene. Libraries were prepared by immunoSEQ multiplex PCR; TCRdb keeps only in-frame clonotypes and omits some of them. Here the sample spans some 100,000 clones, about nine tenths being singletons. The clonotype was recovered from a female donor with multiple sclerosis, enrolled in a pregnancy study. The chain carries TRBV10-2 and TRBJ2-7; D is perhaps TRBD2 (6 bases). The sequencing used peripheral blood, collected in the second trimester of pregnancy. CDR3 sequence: CASGGSKRIYEQYF. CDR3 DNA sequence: TGCGCCAGCGGAGGGTCCAAAAGGATCTACGAGCAGTACTTC.